The clone carrying this TCR beta chain is a singleton in its sample. Its cognate antigen is unknown. Time point described: naive CD8 control sorted from an acute-time-point sample. Surface staining used CD3, CD8 and CD45RO, with dead cells excluded. This CDR3 comprises 15 residues. V gave up 0 bases and J gave up 2 bases, with 10 bases separating them. The germline gives CDR1 MGHRA, CDR2 YSYEKL. The data stem from a study of CD8 T cells in acute hepatitis C reinfection. General study findings and limits: Around 13 public clonotypes were found regardless of outcome. Acute resolver, follow-up resolver and acute chronic samples had similar high diversity. All groups preferentially used TRBV04 and TRBV06, which was not due to overrepresentation in the naive pool.

Repertoires were generated with immunoSEQ multiplex PCR, while TCRdb's copy carries only in-frame clones and drops some. This sample has approximately 40,000 clones, with approximately 83% found just once. This sequence originates from a woman aged 18 to 35 who spontaneously cleared hepatitis C infection. Sequencing was carried out using naive CD8+ T cells from PBMCs. The rearrangement joins TRBV4-1 to TRBJ1-1, with a weak D call TRBD1 (5 bases). The CDR3 protein is CASSQEAQGNTEAFF. The CDR3 DNA follows: TGCGCCAGCAGCCAAGAGGCGCAGGGAAACACTGAAGCTTTCTTT.